These 27 T cell receptor beta chains share one sample of origin, sequenced in a study of shared clonotypes between healthy human individuals. Libraries were prepared by immunoSEQ multiplex PCR; TCRdb keeps only in-frame clonotypes and omits some of them. The repertoire holds over 700,000 clones, roughly 72% seen once, with under 2% in the top ten. The sequenced material came from memory CD4+ T cells sorted from blood. The subset is: CD45RA-negative fraction. These receptors all stem from a woman under 40 in good health.

The rearrangement uses TRBV5-7 and TRBJ2-7, with TRBD2 identical over 10 bases. TRBV5-7 is given ORF status, its function remaining uncertain. The CDR3 sequence is 17 residues long. V was pared by 4 bases and J by 2 bases, with 12 bases of the junction left unmatched. CDR3 amino acids: CASSRAASGSLAYEQYF. The CDR3 DNA reads TGTGCCAGCAGCCGGGCTGCTAGCGGGAGCCTGGCCTACGAGCAGTACTTC.

V is TRBV14 and J is TRBJ1-1; D is unresolved. CDR1 is SGHDN and CDR2 is FVKESK in the germline V gene. The germline V and J ends were trimmed by 2 bases and 5 bases, with 9 bases remaining between them. CDR3 length: 13 amino acids. CDR3 in amino acids: CASSQNWDTEAFF. The CDR3 region has the DNA TGTGCCAGCAGCCAAAACTGGGATACTGAAGCTTTCTTT.

CDR3 in amino acids: CASSESRTGEGETQYF. The CDR3 coding sequence is TGCGCCAGCAGTGAGTCGCGTACCGGCGAAGGAGAGACCCAGTACTTC. The genes are TRBV10-1 and TRBJ2-5, with no clear D. Germline loops: CDR1 WNHNN, CDR2 SYGVQD (reference sequence). Between the trimmed V and J ends, which lost 0 bases and 4 bases, there was a span of 15 bases. The CDR3 loop spans 16 amino acids.

This clone appeared a few times. CDR3 sequence: CASSTDRVEPQHF. In DNA form, the CDR3 reads TGTGCCAGCAGTACTGACAGGGTAGAGCCCCAGCATTTT. This chain joins TRBV2 and TRBJ1-5, with 7 bases identical to TRBD1. After removal of 5 bases from V and 8 bases from J, the junction contained 6 bases not matched to a gene. Germline CDR1 reads SNHLY; CDR2 reads FYNNEI. The CDR3 runs to 13 residues.

The chain recombines TRBV28 with TRBJ1-1; TRBD1 is a possible D gene (5 bases). Germline CDR1 is MDHEN and CDR2 is SYDVKM. The V gene lost 5 bases and the J gene lost 6 bases, with 13 bases spanning the gap. The CDR3 is made up of 13 amino acids. The CDR3 region has the DNA TGTGCCAGCAGTCCGGCGTGGGGGGCTGAAGCTTTCTTT. Amino acid sequence: CASSPAWGAEAFF.

This clone has only a few counts. The chain links TRBV29-1 to TRBJ1-4, with D possibly TRBD1 on 5 matching bases. CDR3 length equals 14 residues. The germline V and J ends were trimmed by 6 bases and 8 bases, with 19 bases remaining between them. Germline CDR1 and CDR2: SQVTM and ANQGSEA. The CDR3 nucleotides are TGCAGCGTCTTTGGGGGTCGGGGAGGGGAAAAACTGTTTTTT. Its translation: CSVFGGRGGEKLFF.

The V gene is TRBV6-1, the J gene TRBJ2-7; D is perhaps TRBD1 (5 bases). The germline V and J ends were trimmed by 4 bases and 1 base, with 5 bases remaining between them. The CDR3 has 12 residues. Germline-derived CDR1 and CDR2 are MNHNS and SASEGT. This chain's CDR3 is CASSGTSYEQYF. CDR3 DNA: TGTGCCAGCAGTGGGACATCCTACGAGCAGTACTTC.

The chain carries TRBV28 and TRBJ2-1; D is undetermined. The V end was cut by 6 bases, the J end by 7 bases, with 13 bases between. This CDR3 is built from 13 residues. CDR1 and CDR2 from the germline V gene are MDHEN and SYDVKM. The CDR3 nucleotides are TGTGCCAGCAGCCCCTCGGTGTTGAATGAGCAGTTCTTC. Residues: CASSPSVLNEQFF.

This rearrangement joins TRBV6-1 to TRBJ1-5; no reliable D call. The V end was cut by 3 bases, the J end by 0 bases, with 9 bases between. Germline lookup yields CDR1 MNHNS and CDR2 SASEGT. The CDR3 has 15 residues. The CDR3 nucleotides read TGTGCCAGCAGTGACGGATACCTTAGCAATCAGCCCCAGCATTTT. As protein: CASSDGYLSNQPQHF.

This chain joins TRBV10-2 and TRBJ1-5; a possible D gene is TRBD1 (5 bases). Germline V gene data show CDR1 as WSHSY and CDR2 as SAAADI. This CDR3 is built from 16 residues. Trimming removed 3 bases at V and 3 bases at J, with 15 bases between. CDR3 sequence: CASSDNRGWVNQPQHF. For the CDR3, the DNA is TGCGCCAGCAGTGATAATCGGGGGTGGGTCAATCAGCCCCAGCATTTT.

J is TRBJ2-1 and V is TRBV28, with 14 bases fitting TRBD2. Germline V gives CDR1 MDHEN, CDR2 SYDVKM. V dropped 5 bases and J dropped 7; count of bases not matched to a gene: 10. This CDR3 comprises 17 residues. CDR3 nucleotides: TGTGCCAGCAGTAATCCGGGACTAGCGGGAGTAGGAAATGAGCAGTTCTTC. Encoded protein: CASSNPGLAGVGNEQFF. The whole variable domain, remainder taken from reference TRBV28 and TRBJ2-1, is DVKVTQSSRYLVKRTGEKVFLECVQDMDHENMFWYRQDPGLGLRLIYFSYDVKMKEKGDIPEGYSVSREKKERFSLILESASTNQTSMYLCASSNPGLAGVGNEQFFGPGTRLTVL.

The V and J genes are TRBV18 and TRBJ1-1; D may be TRBD1 (6 bases). The CDR3 is 14 amino acids. V was pared by 4 bases and J by 5 bases, with 14 bases between. In germline, CDR1 is KGHSH, CDR2 LQKENI. The CDR3 here is CASSLVQGDTEAFF. CDR3 DNA sequence: TGTGCCAGCTCACTGGTACAGGGAGATACTGAAGCTTTCTTT.

This chain connects TRBV5-1 to TRBJ2-3; 8 bases are a match to TRBD1. This CDR3 region has 17 residues. V was clipped by 1 base and J by 2 bases; unmatched bases: 9. The germline gives CDR1 SGHRS, CDR2 YFSETQ. The DNA of the CDR3 is TGCGCCAGCAGCTTGATCACAGGGGGTATGATCACAGATACGCAGTATTTT. Protein sequence: CASSLITGGMITDTQYF.

The count of this clone is one. J is TRBJ2-5 and V is TRBV14; possibly TRBD1 for D (5 bases). V was shortened by 1 base and J by 2 bases, with 17 bases between the two germline ends. The CDR3 is 17 residues long. Germline values: CDR1 SGHDN, CDR2 FVKESK. CDR3 DNA: TGTGCCAGCAGCCAAGTCTGGGGCGGACCCTCACAAGAGACCCAGTACTTC. This codes for CASSQVWGGPSQETQYF.

CDR3 sequence: CASSQGREQFF. CDR3 sequence (DNA): TGCGCCAGCAGCCAGGGTAGAGAGCAGTTCTTC. This chain connects TRBV4-1 to TRBJ2-1; D call uncertain. The CDR3 is 11 amino acids. Trimming removed 3 bases from V and 10 bases from J, with 7 bases in between. CDR1 is MGHRA and CDR2 is YSYEKL in the germline V gene.

This rearrangement joins TRBV11-2 to TRBJ1-3, with unresolved D. V lost 5 bases, J lost 4 bases, and 15 bases lay in between. From germline, CDR1 is SGHAT and CDR2 FQNNGV. CDR3 length: 15 amino acids. The CDR3 DNA is TGTGCCAGCAGCCTACAGAGTATAGCCGGAAACACCATATATTTT. Translating it yields CASSLQSIAGNTIYF.

This chain links TRBV27 with TRBJ1-5; D is possibly TRBD1 (6 bases). The germline V gene encodes CDR1 MNHEY and CDR2 SMNVEV (reference sequence). The V and J ends lost 4 bases and 3 bases respectively, with 22 bases between them. The CDR3 is 18 amino acids. DNA for the CDR3: TGTGCCAGCAGTTATAGGGGAGGGCTCCAGGGGCTCAATCAGCCCCAGCATTTT. Protein: CASSYRGGLQGLNQPQHF.

This clone was seen many times. The chain links TRBV27 to TRBJ1-2, with TRBD1 matching 9 bases. In germline, CDR1 is MNHEY, CDR2 SMNVEV (reference sequence). Unmatched junction bases numbered 7, after V lost 5 bases and J lost 6 bases. CDR3 length equals 14 residues. CDR3 DNA: TGTGCCAGCAGTCTGGGACAGGGAAGTCATGGCTACACCTTC. It yields the protein CASSLGQGSHGYTF.

This clone showed up many times. V gene TRBV6-1 combines with J gene TRBJ2-7; perhaps TRBD1 as D (6 bases). CDR3 length equals 15 residues. Germline assignment: CDR1 MNHNS and CDR2 SASEGT. With 5 bases removed from V and 2 bases from J, the gap between germline ends came to 16 bases. In DNA form, the CDR3 reads TGTGCCAGCAGTCAACGGACAGAAGGCCCCTACGAGCAGTACTTC. It encodes CASSQRTEGPYEQYF.

Here the CDR3 DNA reads TGTGCCAGCAGTTTTGAAGGACTTGCTAATGAAAAACTGTTTTTT. Translating gives CASSFEGLANEKLFF. The rearrangement uses TRBV28 and TRBJ1-4; D is unclear. The germline CDR1 and CDR2 sequences are MDHEN and SYDVKM. The CDR3 has 15 residues. V dropped 3 bases and J dropped 3 bases, with 11 bases sitting between them.

The chain couples TRBV18 to TRBJ1-1, with D uncertain. CDR1 KGHSH and CDR2 LQKENI come from the germline V gene. The CDR3 consists of 13 residues. V was shortened by 2 bases and J by 5 bases, with 9 bases between the two germline ends. CDR3 in amino acids: CASSPSEGTEAFF. The CDR3 coding sequence is TGTGCCAGCTCACCATCGGAGGGAACTGAAGCTTTCTTT.

The rearrangement links TRBV5-6 to TRBJ2-1; TRBD2 matches 8 bases. Trimming removed 4 bases from V and 3 bases from J; junction bases left unmatched: 6. Germline V gives CDR1 SGHDT, CDR2 YYEEEE. This CDR3 spans 15 amino acids. The CDR3 reads CASSLISGNYNEQFF. The CDR3 DNA sequence: TGTGCCAGCAGCCTCATTAGCGGGAACTACAATGAGCAGTTCTTC.

CDR3 amino acids: CASSMGGQGAIQPQHF. CDR3 DNA: TGTGCCAGCAGTATGGGGGGACAGGGGGCTATTCAGCCCCAGCATTTT. The chain links TRBV28 to TRBJ1-5, with 12 bases that match TRBD1. After removal of 5 bases from V and 6 bases from J, the junction contained 8 bases not matched to a gene. The germline CDR1 and CDR2 sequences are MDHEN and SYDVKM. The CDR3 loop spans 16 amino acids. Complete variable domain (other parts from reference TRBV28 and TRBJ1-5): DVKVTQSSRYLVKRTGEKVFLECVQDMDHENMFWYRQDPGLGLRLIYFSYDVKMKEKGDIPEGYSVSREKKERFSLILESASTNQTSMYLCASSMGGQGAIQPQHFGDGTRLSIL.

DNA for the CDR3: TGTGCCAGCAGCTTAATGGCTAGCGGGGGGAAAGAGACCCAGTACTTC. Its protein is CASSLMASGGKETQYF. The chain is built from TRBV7-6 and TRBJ2-5, with 11 bases identical to TRBD2. Germline V gene data show CDR1 as SGHVS and CDR2 as FNYEAQ. The length of the CDR3 is 16 residues. V shed 2 bases, J shed 3 bases, and the junction held 5 bases outside the gene matches.

The chain recombines TRBV7-8 with TRBJ1-1; D might be TRBD1 (5 bases). The germline CDR1 and CDR2 sequences are SGHVS and FQNEAQ. Trimming took 3 bases from V and 3 from J, leaving 14 bases between them. There are 15 residues in the CDR3. The CDR3 nucleotides are TGTGCCAGCAGCTTCCTGGACATTTCGGACACTGAAGCTTTCTTT. It specifies CASSFLDISDTEAFF.

The chain uses TRBV6-1 and TRBJ1-1, with a weak D call TRBD1 (6 bases). The CDR3 is 13 residues long. V lost 6 bases to trimming and J lost 5 bases, with 13 bases between them. CDR1 is MNHNS, CDR2 SASEGT, per germline. This CDR3 is CASSVTGWTEAFF. CDR3 nucleotides: TGTGCCAGCAGCGTAACAGGGTGGACTGAAGCTTTCTTT.

The V gene is TRBV29-1, the J gene TRBJ2-7; 7 nucleotides agree with TRBD2. The J segment lost 1 base and the V segment lost 6 bases, leaving 9 bases of the junction unmatched. Germline V gives CDR1 SQVTM, CDR2 ANQGSEA. The CDR3 is 14 amino acids. For the CDR3, the DNA is TGCAGCGTCCTTAAAGCGGGACGATCCTACGAGCAGTACTTC. It is translated as CSVLKAGRSYEQYF.